Below, 22 T cell receptor beta chains from the same sample are listed, as sequenced in a study of beta chain features in type 1 diabetes (dated by TCRdb to 2017 to 2018). Libraries came from the immunoSEQ multiplex PCR assay. All of the isolated RNA was reverse transcribed with the High Capacity cDNA Reverse Transcription Kit, so expressed TCRB transcripts were sequenced. TCRdb took this table from immuneACCESS and kept in-frame rearrangements with V and J called. Such tables lack part of the clones; where checked against another copy, unresolved V genes explain under half of the gap, and the rest is unexplained. The sample data list nearly 350,000 clones, and under 8.5% of these were observed just once. The ten largest account for more than 0.4% of the sample. Sample: central memory CD4+ T cells from blood. The receptors originated from a woman between 18 and 30 years old in good health.

This clone was seen ten or more times. The same CDR3 is also encoded by other DNA sequences in this sample. The chain carries TRBV7-2 and TRBJ2-7; 7 bases are a match to TRBD1. The junction had 5 bases not matched to a gene; V was cut back by 2 bases and J by 4 bases. This CDR3 is 14 amino acids long. Germline values: CDR1 SGHTA, CDR2 FQGNSA. The CDR3 reads CASSLPRGSYEQYF. In DNA form, the CDR3 reads TGTGCCAGCAGCTTACCCAGGGGGTCATACGAGCAGTACTTC.

This clone was seen ten or more times. This chain joins TRBV28 and TRBJ1-2; D is unresolved. V was clipped by 5 bases and J by 4 bases, with 11 bases between them. The germline gives CDR1 MDHEN, CDR2 SYDVKM. This CDR3 has 13 amino acids. CDR3 in amino acids: CASSPLGIYGYTF. The CDR3 DNA reads TGTGCCAGCAGTCCCCTAGGGATCTATGGCTACACCTTC.

This clone was detected a few times. This rearrangement joins TRBV7-2 to TRBJ2-1, with 12 bases identical to TRBD2. V lost 1 base and J lost 7; bases outside the gene matches: 11. Germline loops: CDR1 SGHTA, CDR2 FQGNSA. The CDR3 has 18 residues. The CDR3 loop is CASSLDPPSGRARNEQFF. CDR3 DNA: TGTGCCAGCAGCTTAGATCCCCCTAGCGGGAGGGCCAGGAATGAGCAGTTCTTC.

The V and J genes are TRBV28 and TRBJ1-1; D unresolved. CDR3 length equals 11 residues. Germline V gives CDR1 MDHEN, CDR2 SYDVKM. V dropped 6 bases and J dropped 7 bases, with 9 bases sitting between them. CDR3 DNA sequence: TGTGCCAGCAGAGTAGCGGGTGAAGCTTTCTTT. It is translated as CASRVAGEAFF.

This clone was seen more than once but under ten times. The chain joins TRBV7-2 to TRBJ2-5, with 7 bases matching TRBD1. The V segment lost 3 bases and the J segment 3 bases; nucleotides outside the gene matches: 4. Per germline, CDR1 SGHTA and CDR2 FQGNSA. The CDR3 sequence is 14 residues long. This CDR3 reads CASSLGDSKETQYF. CDR3 nucleotides: TGTGCCAGCAGCTTGGGGGACAGCAAAGAGACCCAGTACTTC.

The CDR3 DNA follows: TGCAGTGCACCTAGGAACAATGAGCAGTTCTTC. Its protein product is CSAPRNNEQFF. V usage is TRBV20-1 and J usage is TRBJ2-1; no firm D call. The CDR3 covers 11 residues. Germline loops: CDR1 DFQATT, CDR2 SNEGSKA (reference sequence). V lost 6 bases and J lost 5, with 8 bases in between.

This clone was seen at least ten times. V gene TRBV4-1 combines with J gene TRBJ1-1; D is undetermined. CDR1 is MGHRA, CDR2 YSYEKL, per germline. V was shortened by 4 bases and J by 1 base, with 10 bases between the two germline ends. The CDR3 totals 14 residues. The CDR3 DNA sequence: TGCGCCAGCAGCCGCCCCCGGGCGAACACTGAAGCTTTCTTT. It encodes CASSRPRANTEAFF.

J is TRBJ1-2 and V is TRBV19; D unclear. Germline V gene data show CDR1 as LNHDA and CDR2 as SQIVND (reference sequence). V was trimmed by 5 bases and J by 4 bases, leaving 17 bases between them. The CDR3 runs to 15 residues. CDR3 sequence: CASSALDGAIYGYTF. CDR3 nucleotide sequence: TGTGCCAGTAGTGCGTTGGACGGAGCCATCTATGGCTACACCTTC.

As DNA, the CDR3 is TGTGCCAGCAGCACGGGACTAGCGGGAGAATCCTACGAGCAGTACTTC. This gives the protein CASSTGLAGESYEQYF. J is TRBJ2-7 and V is TRBV5-4; 14 bases are shared with TRBD2. This CDR3 spans 16 amino acids. With 4 bases clipped from V and 1 base from J, the junction kept 4 bases outside the gene matches. Germline CDR1 and CDR2: SGHNT and YYREEE (reference sequence). Combining the CDR3 with reference TRBV5-4 and TRBJ2-7 gives the whole variable domain ETGVTQSPTHLIKTRGQQVTLRCSSQSGHNTVSWYQQALGQGPQFIFQYYREEENGRGNFPPRFSGLQFPNYSSELNVNALELDDSALYLCASSTGLAGESYEQYFGPGTRLTVT.

This chain joins TRBV29-1 and TRBJ1-1; D might be TRBD1 (6 bases). V was shortened by 3 bases and J by 7 bases, with 12 bases between the two germline ends. CDR3 length: 12 residues. Per germline, CDR1 SQVTM and CDR2 ANQGSEA. The CDR3: CSVEKGGFEAFF. The CDR3 nucleotides are TGCAGCGTTGAGAAGGGGGGATTTGAAGCTTTCTTT.

This clone was seen a handful of times. Other DNA sequences in this specimen translate into the identical CDR3. The J gene is TRBJ2-1, the V gene TRBV28; no reliable D call. The V gene's germline CDR1 is MDHEN and CDR2 SYDVKM. V dropped 8 bases and J dropped 1 base, with 6 bases sitting between them. The CDR3 runs to 12 residues. Written as DNA, the CDR3 is TGTGCCAGCGGTTCTTCCTACAATGAGCAGTTCTTC. Translating gives CASGSSYNEQFF.

This clone was picked up a small number of times. The J gene is TRBJ2-5, the V gene TRBV28, with 11 nucleotides matching TRBD2. Germline CDR1 is MDHEN and CDR2 is SYDVKM. CDR3 length: 16 residues. V lost 5 bases and J lost 5; bases outside the gene matches: 10. In DNA form, the CDR3 reads TGTGCCAGCAGTCCGAACCTAGCGGGAGGCCAGGAGACCCAGTACTTC. Residues: CASSPNLAGGQETQYF.

This clone was seen a few times. The chain couples TRBV4-2 to TRBJ1-2, with a tentative D call TRBD1 (5 bases). The CDR3 is 16 residues long. V was cut by 0 bases and J by 0 bases, with 11 bases left in between. Germline CDR1 is LGHNA and CDR2 is YNFKEQ. In DNA, the CDR3 is TGTGCCAGCAGCCAAGATCCGGGACTCTCTAACTATGGCTACACCTTC. This encodes CASSQDPGLSNYGYTF.

This clone appeared a few times. The rearrangement joins TRBV19 to TRBJ2-1; D call uncertain. The germline V gene encodes CDR1 LNHDA and CDR2 SQIVND (reference sequence). V was clipped by 1 base and J by 0 bases, with 13 bases between them. The CDR3 runs to 17 residues. CDR3 residues: CASSIAPLATSYNEQFF. In DNA, the CDR3 is TGTGCCAGTAGTATAGCCCCGCTTGCTACCTCCTACAATGAGCAGTTCTTC.

This clone was seen a handful of times. This chain links TRBV6-1 with TRBJ1-2; D might be TRBD1 (6 bases). The CDR3 loop spans 12 amino acids. Germline CDR1 and CDR2: MNHNS and SASEGT. Trimming shortened V by 6 bases and J by 7 bases, and 12 bases separated the two germline ends. The chain's CDR3 is CASSEMDSGYTF. Written as DNA, the CDR3 is TGTGCCAGCAGCGAAATGGACAGTGGCTACACCTTC.

This chain joins TRBV29-1 and TRBJ2-1; 9 bases agree with TRBD2. V lost 7 bases, J lost 4 bases, and 5 bases stayed unmatched. The CDR3 totals 13 residues. Germline lookup yields CDR1 SQVTM and CDR2 ANQGSEA. The CDR3 region has the DNA TGCAGCGAAGGGGCGGGGGGGTACAATGAGCAGTTCTTC. Protein product: CSEGAGGYNEQFF.

The rearrangement links TRBV5-1 to TRBJ2-1; 11 bases are a match to TRBD2. Germline-derived CDR1 and CDR2 are SGHRS and YFSETQ. The trim removed 1 base at V and 7 bases at J, leaving 7 bases unmatched. The CDR3 contains 16 residues. CDR3 protein: CASSLLAGGQRNEQFF. In DNA, the CDR3 is TGCGCCAGCAGCTTGTTAGCGGGAGGGCAAAGAAATGAGCAGTTCTTC. The variable domain in full, with the rest retrieved from reference TRBV5-1 and TRBJ2-1, is KAGVTQTPRYLIKTRGQQVTLSCSPISGHRSVSWYQQTPGQGLQFLFEYFSETQRNKGNFPGRFSGRQFSNSRSEMNVSTLELGDSALYLCASSLLAGGQRNEQFFGPGTRLTVL.

This clone turned up a few times. The V gene is TRBV18, the J gene TRBJ1-4; D is ambiguous. Germline V lookup: CDR1 KGHSH, CDR2 LQKENI. The CDR3 extends over 17 amino acids. Trimming cost V 1 base and J 0 bases, with 12 bases left between them. The CDR3 DNA sequence: TGTGCCAGCTCACCACAAGGCGAGCGGGCAACTAATGAAAAACTGTTTTTT. Translating gives CASSPQGERATNEKLFF.

This chain joins TRBV5-1 and TRBJ2-7; 14 bases fit TRBD2. The V gene's germline CDR1 is SGHRS and CDR2 YFSETQ. There are 16 residues in the CDR3. After removal of 4 bases from V and 4 bases from J, the junction contained 7 bases not matched to a gene. The CDR3 sequence is CASSPGGLAGAYEQYF. Here the CDR3 DNA reads TGCGCCAGCAGCCCAGGGGGACTAGCGGGAGCTTACGAGCAGTACTTC.

The CDR3, as DNA: TGCGCCAGCAGTTCGGGACAGCAGTTACCCGGGGAGCTGTTTTTT. Translating gives CASSSGQQLPGELFF. V is TRBV5-1 and J is TRBJ2-2; 7 bases agree with TRBD1. Looked up from germline, CDR1 is SGHRS and CDR2 is YFSETQ. The length of the CDR3 is 15 residues. V lost 5 bases and J lost 6; bases outside the gene matches: 10.

V and J are TRBV9 and TRBJ1-2, with 8 bases identical to TRBD1. The CDR3 sequence is 14 residues long. Per the germline V gene, CDR1 is SGDLS and CDR2 is YYNGEE. Trimming took 2 bases from V and 5 from J; bases not matched to a gene: 5. CDR3 in amino acids: CASSVGQGIYGYTF. The CDR3 DNA follows: TGTGCCAGCAGCGTCGGACAGGGCATTTATGGCTACACCTTC.

This clone was seen at least ten times. The chain is built from TRBV7-9 and TRBJ1-4, with D possibly TRBD1 on 6 matching bases. CDR1 and CDR2 (germline): SEHNR, FQNEAQ (reference sequence). The V and J ends lost 5 bases and 5 bases respectively, with 15 bases between them. The CDR3 consists of 15 residues. For the CDR3, the DNA is TGTGCCAGCAGCCGAAGCAGGGGTTTGAATGAAAAACTGTTTTTT. This sequence encodes CASSRSRGLNEKLFF. The entire variable domain, with the rest obtained from reference TRBV7-9 and TRBJ1-4, is as follows: DTGVSQNPRHKITKRGQNVTFRCDPISEHNRLYWYRQTLGQGPEFLTYFQNEAQLEKSRLLSDRFSAERPKGSFSTLEIQRTEQGDSAMYLCASSRSRGLNEKLFFGSGTQLSVL.